The entry that follows covers one TCR beta chain sequence. With 4 bases removed from V and 2 bases from J, the gap between germline ends came to 18 bases. The CDR3 is 16 residues long. Germline V CDR1 and CDR2: SGHRS, YFSETQ. This sample is part of a study of T cells in Graves' hyperthyroidism and ophthalmopathy. Not enrolled were patients with uncontrolled infection, other autoimmune disease, pregnancy or lactation. Amplified TCR beta CDR3 regions derived from RNA transcripts. Initially, a first-round RT-PCR of the TCR CDR3 employed the HTBI primer set. TCRdb recomputed calls from the multiplex PCR reads with MiXCR, one row per CDR3 protein. The repertoire holds 600,000 to 750,000 distinct CDR3 sequences, approximately 15% seen once, with roughly a sixth in the top ten.

Sequencing was performed on blood. The gene calls are TRBV5-1 and TRBJ2-5; D is possibly TRBD1 or TRBD2 (5 bases each). This clonotype was obtained from a middle-aged man with Graves' hyperthyroidism. The CDR3 DNA is TGCGCCAGCAGCCCGGGACCGAATGGTGGGCAAGAGACCCAGTACTTC. This translates into CASSPGPNGGQETQYF.